The 9 T cell receptor beta chains in this list originate from one sample, sequenced in a study of blood T cell repertoires in COVID-19. TCRdb keeps only in-frame clones here, not all; method: immunoSEQ multiplex PCR. The table lists fewer than 350,000 clones, approximately 86% of them singletons. The sequencing sample was made of peripheral blood. These TCRs come from a woman between 70 and 85 years old with COVID-19, enrolled during active disease.

CDR3 region: CASSGATGSGAEAFF. As DNA, the CDR3 is TGCGCCAGCAGTGGGGCGACAGGTTCAGGCGCTGAAGCTTTCTTT. V is TRBV5-1 and J is TRBJ1-1; possible D gene TRBD1, 6 bases. Per germline, CDR1 SGHRS and CDR2 YFSETQ. The ends were cut back, 5 bases at V and 6 bases at J, with 20 bases in the middle. The CDR3 length is 15 residues. The complete variable domain, with remaining parts taken from reference TRBV5-1 and TRBJ1-1, reads KAGVTQTPRYLIKTRGQQVTLSCSPISGHRSVSWYQQTPGQGLQFLFEYFSETQRNKGNFPGRFSGRQFSNSRSEMNVSTLELGDSALYLCASSGATGSGAEAFFGQGTRLTVV.

The rearrangement joins TRBV6-2 or TRBV6-3 to TRBJ1-2; 7 bases line up with TRBD1. Trimming cost V 0 bases and J 4 bases; bases outside gene matches: 2. Germline V gene lookup returns CDR1 MNHEY and CDR2 SVGEGT. The CDR3 consists of 14 residues. The CDR3 region is CASSYSTGPYGYTF. CDR3 nucleotide sequence: TGTGCCAGCAGTTACTCGACAGGGCCCTATGGCTACACCTTC.

The chain recombines TRBV6-5 with TRBJ2-3, with TRBD2 identical over 13 bases. CDR1 is MNHEY and CDR2 is SVGAGI in the germline V gene. The length of the CDR3 is 15 residues. V lost 4 bases and J lost 6; bases outside the gene matches: 4. CDR3 region: CASSSGLAGADTQYF. In nucleotides, the CDR3 is TGTGCCAGCAGTTCCGGACTAGCGGGGGCGGATACGCAGTATTTT.

This chain uses TRBV5-1 with TRBJ2-3, with TRBD1 as a possible D gene (5 bases). V was pared by 0 bases and J by 6 bases, with 23 bases between. CDR1 and CDR2 from the germline V gene are SGHRS and YFSETQ. The CDR3 is 18 amino acids. CDR3 loop: CASSLDSIADISTDTQYF. The CDR3 DNA is TGCGCCAGCAGCTTGGACTCAATTGCGGACATCTCGACGGATACGCAGTATTTT.

Note on this clone: This sample includes further DNA sequences coding for the same CDR3. This sequence joins TRBV24-1 and TRBJ2-5, with 9 bases that match TRBD1. The CDR3 has 15 residues. V shed 3 bases and J 0 bases; nucleotides not matched to a gene: 1. In germline, CDR1 is KGHDR, CDR2 SFDVKD. This CDR3 is CATSDGQGNQETQYF. The CDR3 nucleotides read TGTGCCACCAGTGATGGACAGGGGAACCAAGAGACCCAGTACTTC.

This chain connects TRBV11-2 to TRBJ2-5, with unresolved D. The germline V gene encodes CDR1 SGHAT and CDR2 FQNNGV. CDR3 length: 15 residues. V lost 5 bases, J lost 1 base, and 14 bases lay in between. The DNA for the CDR3 is TGTGCCAGCAGCGCTTTGGGTGGGCTCCAAGAGACCCAGTACTTC. Protein: CASSALGGLQETQYF.

The gene calls are TRBV19 and TRBJ2-5; 7 bases fit TRBD2. This CDR3 comprises 14 residues. Germline loops: CDR1 LNHDA, CDR2 SQIVND (reference sequence). The V segment lost 8 bases and the J segment 1 base; nucleotides outside the gene matches: 7. CDR3 DNA sequence: TGTGCCAGTCGGAGCGGGGACCCCCAAGAGACCCAGTACTTC. This codes for CASRSGDPQETQYF. Full variable domain (rest looked up from reference TRBV19 and TRBJ2-5): DGGITQSPKYLFRKEGQNVTLSCEQNLNHDAMYWYRQDPGQGLRLIYYSQIVNDFQKGDIAEGYSVSREKKESFPLTVTSAQKNPTAFYLCASRSGDPQETQYFGPGTRLLVL.

This clone showed up just a few times. The chain carries TRBV4-2 and TRBJ2-2, with 15 positions matching TRBD2. Trimming at V came to 4 bases and at J to 1 base, leaving 10 bases not matched to a gene. Germline V lookup: CDR1 LGHNA, CDR2 YNFKEQ. The CDR3 totals 20 residues. CDR3 sequence (DNA): TGTGCCAGCAGCCTCTTACCCGGGACTAGCGGGGGGAAGAACACCGGGGAGCTGTTTTTT. Translation: CASSLLPGTSGGKNTGELFF.

V usage is TRBV18 and J usage is TRBJ1-6; 7 bases fit TRBD1. V gave up 3 bases and J gave up 6 bases; unmatched junction bases: 14. The germline gives CDR1 KGHSH, CDR2 LQKENI. The CDR3 totals 18 residues. This CDR3 reads CASSPLFTGQETNSPLHF. CDR3 in DNA: TGTGCCAGCTCACCTCTATTCACCGGACAGGAGACTAATTCACCCCTCCACTTT.